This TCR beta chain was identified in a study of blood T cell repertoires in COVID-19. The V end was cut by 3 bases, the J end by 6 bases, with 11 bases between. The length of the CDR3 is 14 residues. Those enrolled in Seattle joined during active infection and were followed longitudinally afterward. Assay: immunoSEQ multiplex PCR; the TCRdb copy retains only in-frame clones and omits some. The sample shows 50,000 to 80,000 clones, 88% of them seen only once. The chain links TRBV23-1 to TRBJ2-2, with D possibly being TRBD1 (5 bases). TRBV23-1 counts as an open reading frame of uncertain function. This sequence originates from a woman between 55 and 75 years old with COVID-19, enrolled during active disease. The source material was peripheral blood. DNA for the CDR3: TGCGCCAGCAGTCATAACCAGGGCTCCGGGGAGCTGTTTTTT. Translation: CASSHNQGSGELFF.